Following are 4 T cell receptor beta chains from one sample sequenced in a study of cytomegalovirus exposure and HLA in healthy donors. Use of 60 Vbeta and 13 Jbeta primers characterized the PCR. Data came from immunoSEQ multiplex PCR; TCRdb stores just in-frame clones and leaves some out. The sample contains about 89,000 clones, around three quarters of which appear only once. The sample consisted of PBMCs. The receptors come from a male donor in good health and CMV-seronegative.

In its sample, this clone was seen once. V gene TRBV28 combines with J gene TRBJ1-1; D may be TRBD1 (5 bases). The CDR3 is 16 residues long. The germline V gene encodes CDR1 MDHEN and CDR2 SYDVKM. Trimming cost V 5 bases and J 3 bases, with 19 bases left between them. This CDR3 is CASSTGGGSGDTEAFF. The CDR3 DNA sequence: TGTGCCAGCAGTACGGGGGGAGGATCTGGGGACACTGAAGCTTTCTTT.

This clone was picked up a small number of times. The chain combines TRBV6-5 with TRBJ1-5; TRBD1 aligns across 7 bases. CDR3 length equals 15 residues. The junction had 5 bases not matched to a gene; V was cut back by 0 bases and J by 6 bases. Germline CDR1 is MNHEY and CDR2 is SVGAGI. CDR3 DNA sequence: TGTGCCAGCAGTTACTCGAAGGGGGCTAGTCAGCCCCAGCATTTT. This gives the protein CASSYSKGASQPQHF.

This chain's CDR3 is CASSFRHYTGELFF. Here the CDR3 DNA reads TGTGCCAGCAGTTTTCGACATTACACCGGGGAGCTGTTTTTT. The V gene is TRBV28, the J gene TRBJ2-2; the D is unclear. The germline V and J ends were trimmed by 3 bases and 3 bases, with 8 bases remaining between them. Germline assignment: CDR1 MDHEN and CDR2 SYDVKM. The CDR3 loop spans 14 amino acids.

This chain uses TRBV7-9 with TRBJ2-1; TRBD1 agrees at 8 bases. Germline assignment: CDR1 SEHNR and CDR2 FQNEAQ (reference sequence). The CDR3 contains 17 residues. The J segment lost 6 bases and the V segment lost 4 bases, leaving 14 bases of the junction unmatched. DNA of the CDR3: TGTGCCAGCAGCTCCAACAGGGGGAGCCATGGAAGCAATGAGCAGTTCTTC. Protein product: CASSSNRGSHGSNEQFF.